Here is one T cell receptor beta chain with its context. The antigen is unknown. Other DNA sequences from this sample encode an identical CDR3 as well. Sequenced by immunoSEQ multiplex PCR; TCRdb stores in-frame clones only, minus some. The table lists tens of thousands of clones, approximately 80% of them singletons, with around a fifth in the top ten. Stated time point: cycle 4 day 1 (C4D1), after less than 7 weeks of nivolumab. There was relapse after autologous stem cell transplantation in every patient, and there was variation in brentuximab vedotin exposure. Complete response, partial response or progressive disease constituted the best response categories observed. The data were obtained in a study of PD-1 blockade in classical Hodgkin lymphoma. The overall study: Treatment was intravenous nivolumab, 3 mg/kg every 2 weeks, until progression.

Points from the study as a whole: CD4+ TCR diversity climbed significantly by C4D1, unlike CD8+ TCR diversity. Those achieving complete response showed baseline diversity like newly diagnosed patients.

Trimming cost V 0 bases and J 2 bases, with 9 bases left between them. The CDR3 is 14 amino acids. Germline V gives CDR1 SGHRS, CDR2 YFSETQ. The receptor's source is a human donor with classical Hodgkin lymphoma. The V call is TRBV5-1, the J call TRBJ2-7, with D perhaps TRBD2 (6 bases). The source was peripheral blood mononuclear cells (PBMCs), collected before the fourth cycle of nivolumab. The CDR3 protein is CASSLGGGTYEQYF. CDR3 in DNA: TGCGCCAGCAGCTTGGGGGGCGGGACCTACGAGCAGTACTTC.